These 18 T cell receptor beta chains originate from one sample sequenced in a study of metastatic and nonmetastatic thyroid tumors. TCRdb re-called the PCR reads via MiXCR. The sample has roughly 7,000 clones; about 32% are singletons. Thyroid surgery was preceded by no treatment in any patient. The sample comprised adjacent normal tissue. The receptors derive from a female donor with papillary thyroid cancer or a benign thyroid nodule (not recorded which). Some clones in this sample may be carry-over from other donors' samples.

This clone is termed large. V usage is TRBV6-1 and J usage is TRBJ2-5; 8 nucleotides align to TRBD2. CDR3 length: 16 residues. Germline trimming cut 5 bases from V and 4 bases from J; bases unmatched to any gene: 12. CDR1 and CDR2 (germline): MNHNS, SASEGT. CDR3 nucleotide sequence: TGTGCCAGCAGTTTATCTCGCGGGGGGCGGAGAGAGACCCAGTACTTC. Encoded protein: CASSLSRGGRRETQYF.

This clone came up a few times. The rearrangement links TRBV6-2 or TRBV6-3 to TRBJ2-1; no firm D call. V was cut by 6 bases and J by 7 bases, with 7 bases left in between. There are 11 residues in the CDR3. Germline loops: CDR1 MNHEY, CDR2 SVGEGT. CDR3 bases: TGTGCCAGCAGCCTAGGGAATGAGCAGTTCTTC. This translates into CASSLGNEQFF.

This clone rates as large. This chain links TRBV12-3 or TRBV12-4 with TRBJ2-7, with no clear D. V lost 3 bases and J lost 3, with 9 bases in between. The CDR3 contains 13 residues. The CDR3, as DNA: TGTGCCAGCAGTTTCGCGTGGGGCTACGAGCAGTACTTC. Translated: CASSFAWGYEQYF.

This clone was detected only a few times. This chain joins TRBV2 and TRBJ1-2; D uncertain. CDR1 is SNHLY, CDR2 FYNNEI, per germline. V was clipped by 7 bases and J by 8 bases, with 17 bases between them. This CDR3 region has 13 residues. This chain's CDR3 is CASIEGGKMGYTF. DNA for the CDR3: TGTGCCAGCATTGAGGGTGGTAAAATGGGCTACACCTTC.

In this sample, this clone turned up once. V and J are TRBV5-1 and TRBJ2-7; 9 nucleotides line up with TRBD1. Germline CDR1 SGHRS, CDR2 YFSETQ. This CDR3 comprises 15 residues. The junction had 8 bases not matched to a gene; V was cut back by 4 bases and J by 3 bases. This CDR3 is CASSVDLDRGYEQYF. CDR3 DNA sequence: TGCGCCAGCAGCGTGGACCTGGACAGGGGCTACGAGCAGTACTTC.

V gene TRBV11-1 combines with J gene TRBJ2-4; D call uncertain. CDR1 is SGHAT and CDR2 is FQDESV in the germline V gene (reference sequence). The CDR3 covers 13 residues. V dropped 2 bases and J dropped 5 bases, with 7 bases sitting between them. CDR3 sequence (DNA): TGTGCCAGCAGCTTAAATCGGGAAAACATTCAGTACTTC. As protein: CASSLNRENIQYF.

A single count supports this clone. V is TRBV6-4 and J is TRBJ1-6, with 7 positions matching TRBD1. Losses at the gene ends were 5 bases for V and 0 bases for J; bases not matched to a gene: 22. CDR1 and CDR2 (germline): MRHNA, SNTAGT. This CDR3 is 22 amino acids long. DNA for the CDR3: TGTGCCAGCAGTCCCGGTGTAGGGACAGAATCTTACCGCAACTCCTATAATTCACCCCTCCACTTT. Its translation: CASSPGVGTESYRNSYNSPLHF.

This clone came up a few times. This chain joins TRBV6-1 and TRBJ1-3, with unresolved D. This CDR3 comprises 15 residues. Germline CDR1 and CDR2: MNHNS and SASEGT. V was clipped by 6 bases and J by 3 bases, with 15 bases between them. The CDR3 region is CASRSDQRGGNTIYF. The CDR3 DNA reads as TGTGCCAGCAGGTCGGATCAGAGAGGTGGAAACACCATATATTTT.

The rearrangement joins TRBV20-1 to TRBJ2-7, with 8 bases that match TRBD1. After removal of 5 bases from V and 4 bases from J, the junction contained 13 bases not matched to a gene. CDR1 is DFQATT, CDR2 SNEGSKA, per germline (reference sequence). There are 15 residues in the CDR3. This CDR3 reads CSAEGSGTGPYEQYF. The CDR3 DNA follows: TGCAGTGCTGAGGGATCGGGGACAGGACCTTACGAGCAGTACTTC.

This chain connects TRBV12-3 or TRBV12-4 to TRBJ2-3, with TRBD2 identical over 8 bases. There are 12 residues in the CDR3. J was trimmed by 10 bases and V by 6 bases; bases with no gene match: 6. Here the CDR3 reads CASRGPAGAQYF. The DNA for the CDR3 is TGTGCCAGCAGGGGACCAGCGGGGGCGCAGTATTTT.

This clone was seen a few times. CDR3 coding DNA: TGTGCCAGCAGTCTAGGGGGTTCACCCGGAGATACGCAGTATTTT. It yields the protein CASSLGGSPGDTQYF. The chain uses TRBV27 and TRBJ2-3; possible D gene TRBD1, 6 bases. V lost 5 bases, J lost 5 bases, and 17 bases lay in between. This CDR3 region has 15 residues. Per germline, CDR1 MNHEY and CDR2 SMNVEV (reference sequence).

The genes are TRBV11-3 and TRBJ2-2, with TRBD1 matching 9 bases. Per the germline V gene, CDR1 is SGHNT and CDR2 is YENEEA. The CDR3 is 15 amino acids. Trimming removed 5 bases from V and 4 bases from J; junction bases left unmatched: 5. CDR3 DNA: TGTGCCAGCAGCCGACAGGGGGTAATCACCGGGGAGCTGTTTTTT. It codes for CASSRQGVITGELFF.

This clone was observed a handful of times. Other DNA variants within this sample encode the same CDR3. V usage is TRBV12-5 and J usage is TRBJ1-3; D not certain. CDR3 length: 13 amino acids. The V gene's germline CDR1 is LGHNT and CDR2 FRNRAP. With 6 bases removed from V and 0 bases from J, the gap between germline ends came to 6 bases. Written as DNA, the CDR3 is TGTGCTAGTGGGAGGGACTCTGGAAACACCATATATTTT. Amino acid sequence: CASGRDSGNTIYF. The full variable domain, rest sourced from reference TRBV12-5 and TRBJ1-3, is DARVTQTPRHKVTEMGQEVTMRCQPILGHNTVFWYRQTMMQGLELLAYFRNRAPLDDSGMPKDRFSAEMPDATLATLKIQPSEPRDSAVYFCASGRDSGNTIYFGEGSWLTVV.

This chain joins TRBV15 and TRBJ1-1; tentatively, D is TRBD1 (6 bases). From germline, CDR1 is LNHNV and CDR2 YYDKDF (reference sequence). CDR3 length: 15 amino acids. Trimming left V 0 bases short and J 3 bases short, with 11 bases between. CDR3 sequence (DNA): TGTGCCACCAGCAGAGATGGGGGGCGGGACACTGAAGCTTTCTTT. Its translation: CATSRDGGRDTEAFF.

Only a few counts were recorded for this clone. The genes are TRBV6-1 and TRBJ1-6, with unresolved D. V was trimmed by 3 bases and J by 16 bases, leaving 25 bases between them. Germline V gives CDR1 MNHNS, CDR2 SASEGT. There are 16 residues in the CDR3. CDR3: CASSEVARDGYSRLHF. CDR3 in DNA: TGTGCCAGCAGTGAGGTAGCCCGAGACGGATATTCACGACTCCACTTT.

J is TRBJ1-6 and V is TRBV27; tentatively, D is TRBD1 (6 bases). CDR3 length: 16 amino acids. Per the germline V gene, CDR1 is MNHEY and CDR2 is SMNVEV (reference sequence). Trimming took 5 bases from V and 10 from J, leaving 21 bases between them. CDR3: CASSTKPQGFESPLHF. The CDR3 DNA sequence: TGTGCCAGCAGTACCAAGCCACAGGGATTCGAGTCACCCCTCCACTTT.

Only a few counts were recorded for this clone. J is TRBJ2-7 and V is TRBV6-1; 8 positions agree with TRBD2. Germline CDR1 reads MNHNS; CDR2 reads SASEGT. The CDR3 contains 16 residues. With V trimmed by 7 bases and J by 9 bases, 20 bases remained unmatched. CDR3: CASILSRGGGCYLQYF. DNA for the CDR3: TGTGCCAGCATTCTTTCTAGGGGCGGGGGGTGCTACTTGCAGTACTTC.

The genes are TRBV6-5 and TRBJ2-7; D unclear. Between the trimmed V and J ends, which lost 2 bases and 1 base, there was a span of 9 bases. This CDR3 spans 14 amino acids. Germline CDR1 and CDR2: MNHEY and SVGAGI. The CDR3 coding sequence is TGTGCCAGCAGTTACCAGCTGGCGTCCTACGAGCAGTACTTC. It specifies CASSYQLASYEQYF.